This TCR beta chain came from a study of T cell responses to AZD1222 COVID-19 vaccine. Study context: Pooling was applied to second doses at about 4 or about 12 weeks. Overall study findings and caveats: After two AZD1222 doses, spike-specific TCR breadth and depth rose versus day 0.

This clone has a handful of counts. As yet, its antigen is unknown. This CDR3 has 15 residues. Germline loops: CDR1 MNHEY, CDR2 SVGAGI. Trimming left V 2 bases short and J 2 bases short, with 12 bases between. Profiling relied on immunoSEQ multiplex PCR, and the TCRdb table lists in-frame clones only, not all of them. The sample lists approximately 150,000 clones; about nine tenths were seen once. This clonotype was obtained from an adult in good health. The starting material was peripheral blood, obtained on day 0 of AZD1222 vaccination. V and J are TRBV6-5 and TRBJ1-2; D remains ambiguous. The CDR3 bases are TGTGCCAGCAGTTACGGCAAAGGACGGAACTATGGCTACACCTTC. Translated: CASSYGKGRNYGYTF.